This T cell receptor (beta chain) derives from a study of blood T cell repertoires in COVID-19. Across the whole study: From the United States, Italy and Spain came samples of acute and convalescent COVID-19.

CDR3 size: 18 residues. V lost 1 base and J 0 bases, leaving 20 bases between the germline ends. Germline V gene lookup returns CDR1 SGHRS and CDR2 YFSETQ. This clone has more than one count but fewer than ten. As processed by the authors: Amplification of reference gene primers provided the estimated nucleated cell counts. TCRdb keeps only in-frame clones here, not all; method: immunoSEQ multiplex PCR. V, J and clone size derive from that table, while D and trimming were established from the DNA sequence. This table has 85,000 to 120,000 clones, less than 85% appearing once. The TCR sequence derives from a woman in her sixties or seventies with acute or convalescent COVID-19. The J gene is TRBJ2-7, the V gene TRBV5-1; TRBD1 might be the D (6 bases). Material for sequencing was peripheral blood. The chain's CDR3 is CASSLRSTGQRTSYEQYF. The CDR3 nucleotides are TGCGCCAGCAGCTTGCGAAGTACAGGACAGCGTACCTCCTACGAGCAGTACTTC.